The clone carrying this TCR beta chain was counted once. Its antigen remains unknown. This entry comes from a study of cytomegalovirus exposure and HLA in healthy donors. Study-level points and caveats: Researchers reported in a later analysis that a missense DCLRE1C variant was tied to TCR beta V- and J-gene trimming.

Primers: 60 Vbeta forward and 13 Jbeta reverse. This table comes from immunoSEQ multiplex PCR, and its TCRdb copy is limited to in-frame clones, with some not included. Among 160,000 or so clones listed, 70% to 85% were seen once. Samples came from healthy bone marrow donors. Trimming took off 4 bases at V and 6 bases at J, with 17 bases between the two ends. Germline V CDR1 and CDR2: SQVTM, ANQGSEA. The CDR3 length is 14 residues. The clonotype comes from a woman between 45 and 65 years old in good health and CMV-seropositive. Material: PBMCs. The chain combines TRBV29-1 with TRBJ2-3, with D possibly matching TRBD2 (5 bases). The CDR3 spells CSVVFVVGGDTQYF. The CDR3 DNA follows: TGCAGCGTTGTATTTGTAGTAGGCGGGGATACGCAGTATTTT.